The clone carrying this TCR beta chain was observed a few times. Antigen unknown. The second PCR ran about 6 to 12 cycles with a sample-barcoded 5' primer and J-beta primers. Each cDNA molecule received a tag from a template-switch adaptor that had 12 random nucleotides. Using its own MiXCR run on the 5' RACE reads, TCRdb lists one record per CDR3 protein. The data hold 850,000 to 1,300,000 distinct CDR3 sequences, with under 45% observed a single time. The sample originates from a study of blood T cells in healthy people across ages. Study-wide results and limits: Measured against age, TCR beta diversity per million T cells decreased in a roughly linear manner. Investigators viewed diversity estimates from one million T cells as underestimates, the study reported. Strong correlation was found linking TCR beta diversity to naive T cell percentage.

Trimming removed 0 bases from V and 4 bases from J, with 9 bases in between. CDR1 LGHNA and CDR2 YNFKEQ come from the germline V gene. This CDR3 has 15 amino acids. The clonotype originates from a woman in her sixties or seventies in good health. The source material was blood. The chain recombines TRBV4-2 with TRBJ1-4; D unclear. CDR3 in amino acids: CASSQDRGDNEKLFF. DNA for the CDR3: TGTGCCAGCAGCCAAGATAGAGGAGATAATGAAAAACTGTTTTTT.